These 15 T cell receptor beta chains share one sample of origin, sequenced in a study of Ad26.COV2.S vaccination and SARS-CoV-2 variants. Measured with immunoSEQ multiplex PCR; TCRdb has only the in-frame clones, and not every one. The profile shows some 640,000 clones, about 90% of them singletons. Treatment described: over 15 received Ad26.COV2.S at low or high dose, single or two shots; about five received placebo; per-sample allocation not given. Collection of the samples took place on day 63 after the first injection of vaccine or placebo. The sequencing here drew on peripheral blood, taken in a trial of Ad26.COV2.S vaccine versus placebo. Receptor source: a person between 18 and 65 years old who received the Ad26.COV2.S COVID-19 vaccine or a placebo.

This clone was observed a few times. The same CDR3 also results from other DNA sequences found in this sample. CDR3 in DNA: TGTGCCAGCAGTTACGTCGACAGGGACTATGGCTACACCTTC. This gives the protein CASSYVDRDYGYTF. This rearrangement joins TRBV6-5 to TRBJ1-2, with 7 nucleotides matching TRBD1. V trimming: 2 bases; J trimming: 3 bases; junction bases outside the gene matches: 3. CDR3 length equals 14 residues. Germline values: CDR1 MNHEY, CDR2 SVGAGI.

This clone came up a few times. The chain recombines TRBV27 with TRBJ2-2; no clear D gene. The CDR3 has 13 residues. Deletions cut 6 bases from V and 4 bases from J, with 9 bases between. Germline-derived CDR1 and CDR2 are MNHEY and SMNVEV (reference sequence). In nucleotides, the CDR3 is TGTGCCAGCAGCCGGTATGGCACCGGGGAGCTGTTTTTT. Amino acid sequence: CASSRYGTGELFF.

V usage is TRBV11-2 and J usage is TRBJ2-7, with D perhaps assigned TRBD1 or TRBD2 (5 bases each). The CDR3 extends over 13 amino acids. Trimming stripped 4 bases from V and 6 bases from J, with 13 bases between. Looked up from germline, CDR1 is SGHAT and CDR2 is FQNNGV. The DNA of the CDR3 is TGTGCCAGCAGCTGGGACCCCATCTCCGAGCAGTACTTC. Translated, it gives CASSWDPISEQYF.

The chain couples TRBV7-2 to TRBJ2-5; a weak D match, TRBD1 (7 bases). V gave up 1 base and J gave up 1 base, with 13 bases separating them. Germline loops: CDR1 SGHTA, CDR2 FQGNSA. The CDR3 contains 16 residues. CDR3 sequence (DNA): TGTGCCAGCAGCTTAGGCGCAGGGGGACTCCAAGAGACCCAGTACTTC. Protein sequence: CASSLGAGGLQETQYF.

In DNA form, the CDR3 reads TGTGCCAGCTCGTCGGGGCAGGGGGCGCGGGATCAGCCCCAGCATTTT. It yields the protein CASSSGQGARDQPQHF. The chain has TRBV18 and TRBJ1-5; 8 nucleotides match TRBD1. Germline loops: CDR1 KGHSH, CDR2 LQKENI. Germline trimming cut 6 bases from V and 5 bases from J; bases unmatched to any gene: 12. CDR3 length equals 16 residues.

This clone has only one observation. This rearrangement joins TRBV11-2 to TRBJ2-5; D is possibly TRBD1 or TRBD2 (5 bases each). This CDR3 has 16 residues. Germline CDR1 is SGHAT and CDR2 is FQNNGV. The germline V and J ends were trimmed by 6 bases and 0 bases, with 17 bases remaining between them. The DNA for the CDR3 is TGTGCCAGCAGGTCTCCGGGACGGCAGTACCAAGAGACCCAGTACTTC. It codes for CASRSPGRQYQETQYF.

This chain links TRBV6-6 with TRBJ1-1, with unresolved D. V was pared by 10 bases and J by 2 bases, with 17 bases between. The germline gives CDR1 MNHNY, CDR2 SVGAGI (reference sequence). The CDR3 totals 14 residues. CDR3 nucleotides: TGTGCCACCACAATCGGGCGGGGTAACACTGAAGCTTTCTTT. This sequence encodes CATTIGRGNTEAFF.

V gene TRBV9 combines with J gene TRBJ1-3; D ambiguous. The V end was cut by 0 bases, the J end by 3 bases, with 16 bases between. This CDR3 has 17 residues. Per germline, CDR1 SGDLS and CDR2 YYNGEE. The CDR3 sequence: CASSVDWTAIGGNTIYF. The CDR3 bases are TGTGCCAGCAGCGTAGATTGGACGGCGATTGGTGGAAACACCATATATTTT.

The rearrangement uses TRBV18 and TRBJ1-1, with a possible D match to TRBD1 (5 bases). The CDR3 runs 14 residues. V dropped 3 bases and J dropped 3 bases, with 11 bases sitting between them. The germline CDR1 and CDR2 sequences are KGHSH and LQKENI. CDR3 in DNA: TGTGCCAGCTCACCGCTACAGGAGTACACTGAAGCTTTCTTT. Encoded protein: CASSPLQEYTEAFF.

The chain employs TRBV2 and TRBJ1-4, with D uncertain. Germline V gives CDR1 SNHLY, CDR2 FYNNEI. Trimming stripped 2 bases from V and 0 bases from J, with 7 bases between. This CDR3 spans 15 amino acids. The CDR3 sequence is CASSERSATNEKLFF. CDR3 bases: TGTGCCAGCAGTGAAAGGAGTGCAACTAATGAAAAACTGTTTTTT.

This rearrangement joins TRBV6-2 or TRBV6-3 to TRBJ2-5, with a possible D match to TRBD1 (5 bases). The CDR3 is 15 residues long. Trimming took 5 bases from V and 4 from J, leaving 17 bases between them. The germline gives CDR1 MNHEY, CDR2 SVGEGT. The CDR3 bases are TGTGCCAGCAGTACTCCTCGGTCAGGGCGAGAGACCCAGTACTTC. It codes for CASSTPRSGRETQYF.

For the CDR3, the DNA is TGCGCCAGCAGCCTGCTAGCAGGGAACACTGAAGCTTTCTTT. This codes for CASSLLAGNTEAFF. The gene calls are TRBV5-1 and TRBJ1-1; D is ambiguous. The germline V gene encodes CDR1 SGHRS and CDR2 YFSETQ. V was trimmed by 4 bases and J by 1 base, leaving 11 bases between them. CDR3 length: 14 amino acids. The full variable domain, in which reference TRBV5-1 and TRBJ1-1 provide the parts outside the CDR3, is KAGVTQTPRYLIKTRGQQVTLSCSPISGHRSVSWYQQTPGQGLQFLFEYFSETQRNKGNFPGRFSGRQFSNSRSEMNVSTLELGDSALYLCASSLLAGNTEAFFGQGTRLTVV.

Concerning this clone: Relative to the germline gene, one junction end is altered; a read error may explain this. The V gene is TRBV5-6, the J gene TRBJ1-4, with D perhaps TRBD1 (5 bases). The germline CDR1 and CDR2 sequences are SGHDT and YYEEEE. The length of the CDR3 is 13 residues. CDR3 sequence reads: CASSPQRGPARRF. The DNA for the CDR3 is TGTGCCAGCAGCCCCCAGAGGGGACCCGCCCGCCGTTTT.

The CDR3 bases are TGTGCCAGCAGCCTGGTACAGGGGGCAGCTCCACCCCTCCACTTT. Translated, it gives CASSLVQGAAPPLHF. The chain employs TRBV7-2 and TRBJ1-6; TRBD1 agrees at 9 bases. The CDR3 contains 15 residues. CDR1 SGHTA and CDR2 FQGNSA come from the germline V gene. With 5 bases clipped from V and 11 bases from J, the junction kept 10 bases outside the gene matches.

The rearrangement joins TRBV19 to TRBJ1-6; 7 bases match TRBD1. This CDR3 has 15 residues. From germline, CDR1 is LNHDA and CDR2 SQIVND (reference sequence). The J segment lost 8 bases and the V segment lost 8 bases, leaving 12 bases of the junction unmatched. In nucleotides, the CDR3 is TGTGCCAGTGGACCGGGACAGAGTATTGATTCACCCCTCCACTTT. As protein: CASGPGQSIDSPLHF.